The sequence of this TCR beta chain was determined in a study of CD8 T cells in ankylosing spondylitis. Study results and limitations: Reactive arthritis synovial fluid and blood previously showed some of these motif variants. CD8+ disease-linked clones were present at relatively low frequencies in blood. Eight highly homologous variants formed a TCR beta motif that appeared characteristic of ankylosing spondylitis blood. Clones tied to disease were said to be significantly enriched in matched ankylosing spondylitis synovial fluid.

It was by quantitative 5'-RACE with molecular barcodes that TCR beta libraries were made. TCRdb re-called the 5' RACE reads with MiXCR, one entry per CDR3 protein. Of more than 500,000 distinct CDR3 sequences in the sample, approximately 5.3% are singletons; the top ten hold approximately 3.5%. The ends were cut back, 1 base at V and 5 bases at J, with 11 bases in the middle. CDR3 size: 14 residues. Germline V gene data show CDR1 as DFQATT and CDR2 as SNEGSKA (reference sequence). This clonotype was recorded many times. Its antigen remains unknown. This chain joins TRBV20-1 and TRBJ2-2; D is undetermined. Sample: blood, either unsorted or a sorted T cell fraction (not recorded which). This sequence was found in a male donor with ankylosing spondylitis. CDR3 sequence (DNA): TGCAGTGCTAGAGCTTCACACGGGACCGGGGAGCTGTTTTTT. It encodes CSARASHGTGELFF.